Included here is one TCR beta chain sequence, with context. These data come from a study of control samples from healthy donors and cancer patients. Only in-frame clones appear in the TCRdb table, and some are missing; sequencing was by immunoSEQ multiplex PCR. The data hold around 20,000 clones, with roughly 80% observed a single time. With 6 bases clipped from V and 6 bases from J, the junction kept 6 bases outside the gene matches. CDR1 is MNHEY and CDR2 is SVGAGI in the germline V gene. The length of the CDR3 is 15 residues. The V call is TRBV6-5, the J call TRBJ1-4; 11 nucleotides match TRBD1. This receptor was taken from an elderly man with head and neck cancer. The sequenced sample was PBMCs. The CDR3 region has the DNA TGTGCCAGCAGCCGAGGACAGGGGGCATATGAAAAACTGTTTTTT. Residues: CASSRGQGAYEKLFF.